This record concerns one TCR beta chain sequence. TCRdb keeps only in-frame clones here, not all; method: immunoSEQ multiplex PCR. The table records under 50,000 clones, more than 85% of them present only once. These data originate in a study of T cell changes during pregnancy in multiple sclerosis. The germline V gene encodes CDR1 MNHEY and CDR2 SMNVEV (reference sequence). Trimming took 5 bases from V and 4 from J; bases not matched to a gene: 11. The length of the CDR3 is 17 residues. This receptor was obtained from a female donor with multiple sclerosis, enrolled in a pregnancy study. The chain joins TRBV27 to TRBJ2-3; 11 bases match TRBD2. Sequencing used CD8+ T cells from peripheral blood mononuclear cells, obtained in the first trimester of pregnancy. The CDR3 bases are TGTGCCAGCAGTACTGGGACTAGCGGAAGGTCCGCAGATACGCAGTATTTT. It codes for CASSTGTSGRSADTQYF.